This TCR beta chain emerged from a study of persistence of HIV-infected CD4 T cells. Study information: Suppressive ART had lasted a median of roughly 8 years.

To note about this clone: Its antigen is not known.

Study-wide points: Proviral oligoclonality tracked with TCR oligoclonality within the same sorted cells.

The stimulus was lysate of CMV-infected fibroblasts, about 10 ug/mL. CD40L-negative CD69-negative CD45RO-high memory CD4+ T cells were sorted as populations depleted of antigen-responding cells. Sequencing used immunoSEQ version 4 in survey mode. Profiled with immunoSEQ multiplex PCR; TCRdb holds only in-frame clones, not every one. The sample has roughly 34,000 clones; about four fifths are singletons. Germline V CDR1 and CDR2: GTSNPN, SVGIG (reference sequence). Trimming removed 1 base from V and 11 bases from J, with 17 bases in between. This CDR3 has 13 amino acids. The chain recombines TRBV30 with TRBJ1-1, with D tentatively TRBD1 (5 bases). The sequence was obtained from an adult woman with HIV who was CMV-seropositive. The material sequenced was CD4+ T cells sorted from PBMCs after roughly 17-hour stimulation, taken from a patient who received antiretroviral therapy. CDR3 bases: TGTGCCTGGAGTGGGGAAGGGGATGGGGGGGCTTTCTTT. It specifies CAWSGEGDGGAFF.